This T cell receptor beta chain was captured by sequencing in a study of blood T cells in healthy people across ages (dated by TCRdb to between 2014 and 2017). Regarding the study in general: In model experiments, template switching captured about one uniquely barcoded TCR beta cDNA molecule for every two T cells. Using deep sequencing normalized with unique cDNA molecular identifiers, the study measured how TCR beta repertoire diversity changes with age. To avoid experimental bias, donors of different ages were distributed randomly across sequencing lanes. The donors were split into four age groups: young (average around 15 years), middle-aged (39), aged (approximately 59) and long-lived (roughly 80). Using the same blood draw, the study looked at two additional independent replicas of 1 million unique cDNA reads for two donors, one aged 18 to 30 and the other aged 80 or older. What the authors observed across the whole study: Estimates of total diversity based on one million sequenced T cells were regarded as lower bounds and as underestimates. The CMV infection status of donors was not known, potentially confounding age-related changes in expanded clonotypes. As age increased, observed TCR beta diversity per million T cells dropped in a roughly linear way, and a significant reduction was already evident by age 40. Compared with the aged group, more naive CD4+ T cells, fewer expanded clones and increased TCR diversity were shown by the long-lived group, suggesting age selection. Conclusive comparison of naive and antigen-experienced compartments was prevented by the profiling of bulk unsorted PBMCs. Observed TCR beta diversity correlated strongly with the percentage of naive T cells measured by flow cytometry.

The donors were roughly 39 Caucasian individuals from Russia, aged 6 to 90 years, who were systemically healthy. Ten milliliters of peripheral blood were drawn from each donor into EDTA-treated Vacutainer tubes. Ficoll-Paque density-gradient centrifugation was used to isolate PBMCs, with at least 6.5 million per sample. Total RNA, at least 6 micrograms per sample, was extracted from PBMCs with Trizol reagent. For every donor, an aliquot of PBMCs went through flow cytometry to measure the percentages of naive CD45RAhigh/CD27high T cells. Library preparation was by 5' RACE. A second PCR of roughly 6 to 11 cycles was performed with a sample-barcoded 5' primer and a J-beta primer mix. A template-switch 5' adaptor carrying 12 random nucleotides introduced a unique molecular identifier onto each TCR beta cDNA molecule. Each sample yielded at least 2.5 million CDR3-containing paired-end reads. All of the RNA was converted into first-strand cDNA using the Mint cDNA synthesis kit, with a TRBC-specific oligonucleotide serving as the primer. All cDNA was treated with uracil-DNA glycosylase and then went through a first 18-cycle PCR with the universal primers M1SS and BC2_uni_R. The study's own analysis went as follows. For normalization, 1 million high-quality reads, each with a distinct molecular identifier, were randomly selected from each sample. Reads with shared molecular identifiers were discarded instead of being binned into consensus sequences. MiTCR, with a Q25 quality threshold and the strictest error-elimination algorithm, was used for CDR3 identification, clonotype clustering and error correction. A nonparametric unseen species model with Euler transformation was used to estimate lower-bound total TCR beta diversity. TCRdb handled the public reads itself, with Q25 trimming in fastp and clone calling in MiXCR, and kept productive beta chains. One record per CDR3 amino acid sequence lists the most common genes and DNA. TCRdb's processing, not the authors' own work, is the source of the V and J calls. In this sample the table shows fewer than 2 million distinct CDR3 sequences, around 42% of which occur a single time. The top ten hold more than 20% of the sample.

This clonotype was seen only a few times. Its antigen specificity is not known. Nothing much larger sits one base from this clone, and base qualities are not available. The germline V gene yields SGDLS for CDR1 and YYNGEE for CDR2. Trimming at the junction amounts to 0 bases on V and 8 bases on J, and the germline ends lie 11 bases apart. The CDR3 runs 13 residues from the cysteine to the phenylalanine. The retained sequence is limited to the CDR3, 39 bases, with the frame set at the first base. Source material: blood. The receptor chain draws on TRBV9 and TRBJ1-2, with no confident D gene call. The sequence was obtained from a human donor in good health. Here the CDR3 is given as CASSVERGRGYTF. The sequenced DNA is TGTGCCAGCAGCGTAGAAAGAGGGCGAGGCTACACCTTC.